This T cell receptor (beta chain) is drawn from a study of CXCR3-negative and CXCR3-positive naive CD8 T cells. Looking at the study overall: The libraries together contributed about 130 million TRB reads, each supplying about 1.5 +/- 0.3 million.

Libraries were UMI-labeled 5' RACE TRB cDNA. TCRdb re-called the 5' RACE reads, yielding one record per CDR3 amino acid sequence without DNA. The sample totals about 22,000 distinct CDR3 sequences; its top ten clones hold about 18%. This CDR3 has 12 residues. Germline V gives CDR1 SGHTA, CDR2 FQGNSA. Triplicate sorting captured around 300,000 cells each from every CD8+ T cell subset. Concerning this clonotype: The antigen is unknown.

Findings and limits, study-wide: Memory CD8+ T cell repertoires were far less diverse than both naive subsets. Memory cells diverged, while naive CXCR3-positive and CXCR3-negative cells had similar TRBV-TRBJ usage.

The chain links TRBV7-2 to TRBJ2-7; without DNA, the TCRdb call of TRBD2 cannot be checked. The specimen was memory CD8+ T cells from blood. This TCR was recovered from a human donor in good health. Some clones in this sample may be carry-over from other donors' samples. CDR3 region: CAKKRGFYEQYF.